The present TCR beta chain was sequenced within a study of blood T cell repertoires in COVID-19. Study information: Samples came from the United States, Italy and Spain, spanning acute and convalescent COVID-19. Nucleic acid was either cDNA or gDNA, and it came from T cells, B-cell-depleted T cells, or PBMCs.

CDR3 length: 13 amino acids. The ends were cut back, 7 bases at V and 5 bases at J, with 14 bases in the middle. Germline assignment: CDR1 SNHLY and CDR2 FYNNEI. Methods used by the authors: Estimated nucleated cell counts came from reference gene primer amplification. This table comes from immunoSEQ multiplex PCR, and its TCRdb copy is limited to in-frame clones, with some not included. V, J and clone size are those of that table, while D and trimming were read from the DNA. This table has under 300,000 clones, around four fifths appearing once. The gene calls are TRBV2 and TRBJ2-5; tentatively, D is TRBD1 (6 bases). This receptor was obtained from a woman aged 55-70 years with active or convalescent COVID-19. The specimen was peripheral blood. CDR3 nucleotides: TGTGCCAGCACTCGGCAGGGGAGCGAGACCCAGTACTTC. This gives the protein CASTRQGSETQYF.